The 26 T cell receptor beta chains in this list originate from one sample, sequenced in a study of shared clonotypes between healthy human individuals. Clones were sequenced by immunoSEQ multiplex PCR, and TCRdb holds only the in-frame ones, with some missing. This sample has approximately 250,000 clones; approximately 65% occur once, and the top ten carry 11%. The sample taken for sequencing was memory CD4+ T cells sorted from blood. Subset described: CD45RA-negative fraction. The receptors were sampled from a man aged 30 to 39 in good health.

The V call is TRBV14, the J call TRBJ2-2; no definite D call. Germline assignment: CDR1 SGHDN and CDR2 FVKESK. There are 16 residues in the CDR3. V was cut by 0 bases and J by 7 bases, with 15 bases left in between. CDR3 amino acids: CASSQDGMPPGGELFF. CDR3 coding DNA: TGTGCCAGCAGCCAAGATGGGATGCCCCCCGGCGGGGAGCTGTTTTTT.

J is TRBJ1-2 and V is TRBV4-3; 9 bases are a match to TRBD1. The V segment lost 5 bases and the J segment 3 bases; nucleotides outside the gene matches: 10. CDR3 length: 16 residues. In germline, CDR1 is LGHNA, CDR2 YSLEER. CDR3 in amino acids: CASSRTGTGSDYGYTF. CDR3 DNA sequence: TGCGCCAGCAGCAGGACCGGGACAGGGAGTGACTATGGCTACACCTTC.

The rearrangement links TRBV6-6 to TRBJ1-1; no firm D call. This CDR3 comprises 14 residues. Germline values: CDR1 MNHNY, CDR2 SVGAGI (reference sequence). Trimming removed 5 bases at V and 0 bases at J, with 10 bases between. The CDR3 loop is CASSVAAMNTEAFF. DNA for the CDR3: TGTGCCAGCAGTGTCGCGGCCATGAACACTGAAGCTTTCTTT.

The CDR3 loop reads CASSLAIWSGNTIYF. In DNA form, the CDR3 reads TGTGCCAGCAGCTTGGCGATTTGGTCTGGAAACACCATATATTTT. This rearrangement joins TRBV5-5 to TRBJ1-3, with D unclear. The CDR3 totals 15 residues. Germline loops: CDR1 SGHKS, CDR2 YYEKEE (reference sequence). Between the trimmed V and J ends, which lost 0 bases and 1 base, there was a span of 8 bases. Looking up the rest from reference TRBV5-5 and TRBJ1-3 gives the full variable domain: DAGVTQSPTHLIKTRGQQVTLRCSPISGHKSVSWYQQVLGQGPQFIFQYYEKEERGRGNFPDRFSARQFPNYSSELNVNALLLGDSALYLCASSLAIWSGNTIYFGEGSWLTVV.

This clone occurred once. The chain is built from TRBV9 and TRBJ1-2; tentative D call: TRBD1 (5 bases). Per the germline V gene, CDR1 is SGDLS and CDR2 is YYNGEE. Deletions cut 0 bases from V and 8 bases from J, with 11 bases between. The CDR3 runs 13 residues. The DNA of the CDR3 is TGTGCCAGCAGCGTAGGGCAGGGAACGGGCTACACCTTC. The encoded protein is CASSVGQGTGYTF.

This clone was seen only once. The V call is TRBV9, the J call TRBJ2-3; 9 positions agree with TRBD2. The CDR3 is 18 residues long. CDR1 is SGDLS and CDR2 is YYNGEE in the germline V gene. Germline trimming cut 0 bases from V and 4 bases from J; bases unmatched to any gene: 12. CDR3 protein: CASSVDAGAGGPADTQYF. As DNA, the CDR3 is TGTGCCAGCAGCGTAGACGCTGGGGCGGGAGGGCCAGCAGATACGCAGTATTTT.

This clone was counted between two and nine times. The chain uses TRBV10-3 and TRBJ1-1, with D perhaps matching TRBD1 (6 bases). The CDR3 loop spans 11 amino acids. V was trimmed by 10 bases and J by 1 base, leaving 7 bases between them. In germline, CDR1 is ENHRY, CDR2 SYGVKD. CDR3 DNA sequence: TGTGCCACACAGGGGAACACTGAAGCTTTCTTT. The encoded protein is CATQGNTEAFF.

CDR3 sequence: CASSIEGGFGAQHF. The CDR3 nucleotides are TGTGCCAGTAGTATAGAAGGAGGGTTCGGGGCCCAGCATTTT. This chain connects TRBV19 to TRBJ1-5; D not resolved. This CDR3 has 14 amino acids. The germline CDR1 and CDR2 sequences are LNHDA and SQIVND (reference sequence). The V and J ends lost 0 bases and 11 bases respectively, with 14 bases between them.

The chain has TRBV19 and TRBJ1-5; unclear D gene. With 7 bases removed from V and 9 bases from J, the gap between germline ends came to 16 bases. The CDR3 consists of 13 residues. CDR1 is LNHDA, CDR2 SQIVND, per germline (reference sequence). The CDR3 nucleotides are TGTGCCAGTATCTCCGGCCCACGGGGGCCCCAGCATTTT. Translated, it gives CASISGPRGPQHF. Filled out from reference TRBV19 and TRBJ1-5, the complete variable domain reads DGGITQSPKYLFRKEGQNVTLSCEQNLNHDAMYWYRQDPGQGLRLIYYSQIVNDFQKGDIAEGYSVSREKKESFPLTVTSAQKNPTAFYLCASISGPRGPQHFGDGTRLSIL.

In this sample, this clone turned up many times. The germline gene is not matched at one end of the junction; a read error may be the cause. The chain carries TRBV2 and TRBJ2-7, with D perhaps matching TRBD2 (7 bases). The CDR3 runs 13 residues. The germline CDR1 and CDR2 sequences are SNHLY and FYNNEI. The CDR3 spells CASTIVGGAGPHF. CDR3 nucleotide sequence: TGTGCCAGCACCATCGTGGGGGGGGCAGGGCCCCACTTC.

The table lists this clone with a few counts. The V gene is TRBV6-6, the J gene TRBJ2-2, with D perhaps TRBD1 (6 bases). The germline gives CDR1 MNHNY, CDR2 SVGAGI (reference sequence). This CDR3 has 16 amino acids. Trimming left V 6 bases short and J 0 bases short, with 14 bases between. CDR3 loop: CASSFARQANTGELFF. The CDR3 DNA reads as TGTGCCAGCAGCTTCGCGAGACAGGCGAACACCGGGGAGCTGTTTTTT.

The V call is TRBV5-1, the J call TRBJ1-3; tentatively, D is TRBD1 (5 bases). Germline lookup yields CDR1 SGHRS and CDR2 YFSETQ. The length of the CDR3 is 16 residues. Trimming pared 0 bases from V and 4 bases from J, leaving 14 bases between. The CDR3 DNA reads as TGCGCCAGCAGCTTGGGAGTCGGTGGGGGAGGAAACACCATATATTTT. Translation gives CASSLGVGGGGNTIYF.

The V call is TRBV5-6, the J call TRBJ2-5; D might be TRBD1 (5 bases). The CDR3 length is 14 residues. V dropped 2 bases and J dropped 2 bases, with 10 bases sitting between them. Germline CDR1 is SGHDT and CDR2 is YYEEEE. Here the CDR3 reads CASSLTNRQETQYF. Here the CDR3 DNA reads TGTGCCAGCAGCTTAACGAACAGGCAAGAGACCCAGTACTTC.

V is TRBV29-1 and J is TRBJ2-3; 10 bases are a match to TRBD1. V shed 6 bases and J 2 bases; nucleotides not matched to a gene: 17. CDR3 length: 18 amino acids. CDR1 and CDR2 from the germline V gene are SQVTM and ANQGSEA. DNA for the CDR3: TGCAGCGTCCCCCCCGGGACAGGGGCCGCCGTGGTCACAGATACGCAGTATTTT. This encodes CSVPPGTGAAVVTDTQYF.

The CDR3 protein is CASSPSDEGRPYEQYF. CDR3 in DNA: TGTGCCAGCAGCCCCTCAGATGAGGGGAGACCCTACGAGCAGTACTTC. The J gene is TRBJ2-7, the V gene TRBV5-5, with D possibly called TRBD1 or TRBD2 (5 bases each). The length of the CDR3 is 16 residues. Between the trimmed V and J ends, which lost 4 bases and 2 bases, there was a span of 19 bases. CDR1 and CDR2 from the germline V gene are SGHKS and YYEKEE (reference sequence).

The V and J genes are TRBV7-2 and TRBJ1-5, with 8 bases aligning to TRBD1. In germline, CDR1 is SGHTA, CDR2 FQGNSA. The CDR3 is 15 residues long. V lost 3 bases to trimming and J lost 3 bases; unmatched junction nucleotides: 4. CDR3: CASSFRQGPNQPQHF. The CDR3 DNA is TGTGCCAGCAGCTTTCGACAGGGGCCCAATCAGCCCCAGCATTTT. The whole variable domain, remainder taken from reference TRBV7-2 and TRBJ1-5, is GAGVSQSPSNKVTEKGKDVELRCDPISGHTALYWYRQSLGQGLEFLIYFQGNSAPDKSGLPSDRFSAERTGGSVSTLTIQRTQQEDSAVYLCASSFRQGPNQPQHFGDGTRLSIL.

The chain's CDR3 is CASSFTGFSSTDTQYF. In DNA form, the CDR3 reads TGTGCCAGCAGTTTCACAGGATTTTCTAGCACAGATACGCAGTATTTT. The rearrangement uses TRBV27 and TRBJ2-3, with D possibly matching TRBD1 (5 bases). Germline V CDR1 and CDR2: MNHEY, SMNVEV (reference sequence). The V gene lost 3 bases and the J gene lost 0 bases, with 13 bases spanning the gap. There are 16 residues in the CDR3.

This chain connects TRBV2 to TRBJ1-4, with a possible D match to TRBD1 (5 bases). CDR3 size: 14 residues. The germline CDR1 and CDR2 sequences are SNHLY and FYNNEI. V was pared by 6 bases and J by 4 bases, with 12 bases between. The CDR3 DNA is TGTGCCAGCAGGAGCCGGGGCTTTAATGAAAAACTGTTTTTT. Its protein product is CASRSRGFNEKLFF.

The chain uses TRBV11-2 and TRBJ1-1; D may be TRBD1 (6 bases). This CDR3 spans 14 amino acids. CDR1 is SGHAT, CDR2 FQNNGV, per germline. Trimming cost V 5 bases and J 4 bases, with 14 bases left between them. The CDR3 region has the DNA TGTGCCAGCAGCGAAGGGGGACTGGCCACTGAAGCTTTCTTT. It is translated as CASSEGGLATEAFF. The full variable domain, completed using reference TRBV11-2 and TRBJ1-1, is EAGVAQSPRYKIIEKRQSVAFWCNPISGHATLYWYQQILGQGPKLLIQFQNNGVVDDSQLPKDRFSAERLKGVDSTLKIQPAKLEDSAVYLCASSEGGLATEAFFGQGTRLTVV.

This sequence joins TRBV5-4 and TRBJ2-5; 10 bases agree with TRBD2. V lost 0 bases, J lost 2 bases, and 7 bases stayed unmatched. The CDR3 has 17 amino acids. In germline, CDR1 is SGHNT, CDR2 YYREEE (reference sequence). The CDR3 reads CASSLVQTSGPQETQYF. CDR3 bases: TGTGCCAGCAGCTTGGTGCAGACTAGCGGGCCTCAAGAGACCCAGTACTTC. The full variable domain, in which reference TRBV5-4 and TRBJ2-5 provide the parts outside the CDR3, is ETGVTQSPTHLIKTRGQQVTLRCSSQSGHNTVSWYQQALGQGPQFIFQYYREEENGRGNFPPRFSGLQFPNYSSELNVNALELDDSALYLCASSLVQTSGPQETQYFGPGTRLLVL.

The J gene is TRBJ1-4, the V gene TRBV5-1; the D gene is possibly TRBD1 (5 bases). V gave up 4 bases and J gave up 0 bases, with 13 bases separating them. The length of the CDR3 is 16 residues. CDR1 and CDR2 (germline): SGHRS, YFSETQ. The CDR3 spells CASSGRDGATNEKLFF. The CDR3 nucleotides are TGCGCCAGCAGCGGGAGGGACGGAGCAACTAATGAAAAACTGTTTTTT.

The chain has TRBV13 and TRBJ2-2; 14 nucleotides match TRBD2. The J segment lost 7 bases and the V segment lost 5 bases, leaving 3 bases of the junction unmatched. There are 15 residues in the CDR3. CDR1 and CDR2 from the germline V gene are PRHDT and FYEKMQ (reference sequence). The CDR3 DNA is TGTGCCAGCAGCAGGACTAGCGGGAGGCACGGGGAGCTGTTTTTT. It yields the protein CASSRTSGRHGELFF.

This rearrangement joins TRBV27 to TRBJ1-2, with a possible D match to TRBD1 (6 bases). Trimming cost V 6 bases and J 4 bases, with 15 bases left between them. The germline gives CDR1 MNHEY, CDR2 SMNVEV (reference sequence). CDR3 length equals 14 residues. The CDR3 is CASRQTGPIYGYTF. The CDR3 region has the DNA TGTGCCAGCAGACAGACAGGCCCCATCTATGGCTACACCTTC.

V is TRBV15 and J is TRBJ1-1; a possible D gene is TRBD1 (5 bases). CDR3 length: 15 residues. CDR1 LNHNV and CDR2 YYDKDF come from the germline V gene (reference sequence). Trimming pared 0 bases from V and 4 bases from J, leaving 12 bases between. For the CDR3, the DNA is TGTGCCACCAGCAGAGATTTCTCAGGGAGCACTGAAGCTTTCTTT. Protein sequence: CATSRDFSGSTEAFF. The full variable domain, completed using reference TRBV15 and TRBJ1-1, is DAMVIQNPRYQVTQFGKPVTLSCSQTLNHNVMYWYQQKSSQAPKLLFHYYDKDFNNEADTPDNFQSRRPNTSFCFLDIRSPGLGDTAMYLCATSRDFSGSTEAFFGQGTRLTVV.

This clone was recorded many times. The rearrangement uses TRBV29-1 and TRBJ2-7; 7 bases align to TRBD1. This CDR3 has 14 residues. Trimming cost V 7 bases and J 4 bases; bases outside gene matches: 13. Germline CDR1 reads SQVTM; CDR2 reads ANQGSEA. Here the CDR3 DNA reads TGCAGCGCCGGTTTACAGGGGAAGGTTTACGAGCAGTACTTC. This gives the protein CSAGLQGKVYEQYF.

This clone was counted a few times. The V gene is TRBV27, the J gene TRBJ2-3; no clear D. Germline values: CDR1 MNHEY, CDR2 SMNVEV (reference sequence). The CDR3 totals 14 residues. Trimming removed 6 bases at V and 1 base at J, with 11 bases between. The CDR3 nucleotides are TGTGCCAGCAGCATTTCCCTCGGCACAGATACGCAGTATTTT. It translates to CASSISLGTDTQYF.